This TCR beta chain was recovered during a study of early T cells in non-severe SARS-CoV-2 infection. The wider study: Sequencing input comprised bulk RNA from unsorted whole blood; chain pairing was not available. Whole-study results and caveats: The VDJdb matching leaned toward anti-spike CD8 responses and overlooked private and CD4 specificities.

The sample holds many counts of this clonotype. As yet, its antigen is unknown. Attached unique molecular identifiers marked individual cDNA molecules. TCRdb independently ran MiXCR on the 5' RACE reads; one entry per CDR3 protein. The top ten hold about 7% of the sample, which has around 31,000 distinct CDR3 sequences, 5% to 6% seen once. The receptor comes from an adult who was a healthcare worker with PCR-confirmed SARS-CoV-2 infection or an uninfected control (not recorded which). Sequenced: whole blood.

In DNA, the CDR3 is TGTGCCAGCAGTCTAGGGGCCTCAGCCTACGAGCAGTACTTC. This encodes CASSLGASAYEQYF. V usage is TRBV12-3 or TRBV12-4 and J usage is TRBJ2-7, with D maybe TRBD1 (5 bases). The CDR3 sequence is 14 residues long. V lost 5 bases and J 2 bases, leaving 13 bases between the germline ends.